This T cell receptor beta chain stems from a study of CD8+CD57+ T cells in acquired aplastic anemia. Overall study context: The sorted CD4+ and CD8+ cells yielded an average around 3.2 ug of DNA. The study's findings and limits: The same twenty-nine CD8+ CDR3 sequences occurred in patients and in controls. Patients showed no significant difference from controls in CD8+ Simpson's diversity.

This clonotype has only one observation. What it binds is unknown. The germline V gene has CDR1 KGHDR and CDR2 SFDVKD. The junction had 8 bases not matched to a gene; V was cut back by 3 bases and J by 5 bases. This CDR3 has 15 amino acids. Both TCR beta VDJ combination and CDR3 sequence profiling were carried out. Genomic DNA was the template for this profiling. TCRdb redid the calling of the reads with MiXCR, one entry per CDR3 protein. The sample gives about 190,000 distinct CDR3 sequences, around 65% of which show up once; 40% to 55% is in the top ten. The sequence came from a human donor with severe aplastic anemia or a healthy control (not recorded which). The sample taken for sequencing was sorted CD4+, CD8+, or CD8+CD57+ T cells (not recorded which) from PBMCs. The genes are TRBV24-1 and TRBJ2-7, with TRBD1 identical over 8 bases. Here the CDR3 reads CATSDRRTGIDEQYF. CDR3 nucleotide sequence: TGTGCCACCAGTGATCGGAGGACAGGGATTGACGAGCAGTACTTC.